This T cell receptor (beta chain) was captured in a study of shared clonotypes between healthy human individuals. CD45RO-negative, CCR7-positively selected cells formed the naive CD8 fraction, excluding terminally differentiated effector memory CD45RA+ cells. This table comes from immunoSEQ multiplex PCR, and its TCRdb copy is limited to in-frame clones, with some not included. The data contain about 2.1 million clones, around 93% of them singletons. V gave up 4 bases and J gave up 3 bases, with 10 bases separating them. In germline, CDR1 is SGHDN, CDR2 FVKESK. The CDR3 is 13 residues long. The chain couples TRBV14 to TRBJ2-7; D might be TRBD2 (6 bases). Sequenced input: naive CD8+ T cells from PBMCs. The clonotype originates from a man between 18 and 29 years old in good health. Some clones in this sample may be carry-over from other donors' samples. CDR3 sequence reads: CASSLGLLYEQYF. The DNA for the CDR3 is TGTGCCAGCAGCCTAGGACTACTCTACGAGCAGTACTTC.